This entry lists 23 T cell receptor beta chains sequenced from one sample in a study of blood T cells in healthy people across ages. PCR was performed a second time for roughly 7 to 11 cycles using a sample-barcoded 5' primer and a J-beta primer mix. Using its own MiXCR run on the 5' RACE reads, TCRdb lists one record per CDR3 protein. The sample lists about a million distinct CDR3 sequences, just over 50% occurring once. The material sequenced was blood. The receptors originated from a woman aged 55 to 70 in good health.

The chain couples TRBV5-1 to TRBJ2-5; TRBD1 matches 8 bases. The DNA end favors TRBJ2-7, so the J call may be wrong. This CDR3 is built from 16 residues. Germline loops: CDR1 SGHRS, CDR2 YFSETQ. The CDR3 loop is CASSLLSGQGRYEQYF. CDR3 nucleotides: TGCGCCAGCAGCTTGCTTTCTGGACAGGGAAGGTACGAGCAGTACTTC.

The chain carries TRBV14 and TRBJ2-2; D is unclear. Germline V lookup: CDR1 SGHDN, CDR2 FVKESK. The V gene lost 1 base and the J gene lost 0 bases, with 9 bases spanning the gap. The CDR3 is 16 residues long. The CDR3 DNA follows: TGTGCCAGCAGCCAAGTGAGGTCCTCGAACACCGGGGAGCTGTTTTTT. This translates into CASSQVRSSNTGELFF.

The genes are TRBV20-1 and TRBJ2-3; TRBD2 agrees at 9 bases. CDR3 size: 14 residues. CDR1 and CDR2 (germline): DFQATT, SNEGSKA (reference sequence). J lost 5 bases, V lost 3 bases, and 6 bases had no gene match. The CDR3 DNA sequence: TGCAGTGCTAGGATCCTAGCGGGAATAGATACGCAGTATTTT. Translation gives CSARILAGIDTQYF.

This clonotype was picked up a small number of times. The chain recombines TRBV20-1 with TRBJ2-1; tentative D call: TRBD2 (6 bases). This CDR3 comprises 15 residues. Germline V gene lookup returns CDR1 DFQATT and CDR2 SNEGSKA (reference sequence). With 6 bases removed from V and 5 bases from J, the gap between germline ends came to 20 bases. CDR3: CSAPRTGEANNEQFF. For the CDR3, the DNA is TGCAGTGCCCCTAGGACGGGGGAAGCGAACAATGAGCAGTTCTTC.

On this clonotype: An end of the junction does not agree with germline; a read error may underlie this. The V and J genes are TRBV6-2 or TRBV6-3 and TRBJ2-1, with 9 bases fitting TRBD2. Germline V gene sequence: CDR1 MNHEY, CDR2 SVGEGT. The CDR3 is made up of 14 amino acids. The DNA for the CDR3 is TGTGCCAGCAGAGATAGCGGGAGAGGCAATGGGCAGTTCTTC. Its translation: CASRDSGRGNGQFF.

This clonotype was seen at least ten times. The V and J genes are TRBV29-1 and TRBJ2-5; D gene uncertain. With 7 bases removed from V and 1 base from J, the gap between germline ends came to 13 bases. The CDR3 covers 13 residues. Germline CDR1 and CDR2: SQVTM and ANQGSEA. CDR3 nucleotides: TGCAGCGCCCGGGCGCAGCTCCAAGAGACCCAGTACTTC. Its translation: CSARAQLQETQYF.

The genes are TRBV27 and TRBJ2-7, with 8 positions matching TRBD1. The last part of the DNA fits TRBJ2-5 better; the J call may be wrong. Germline V gene sequence: CDR1 MNHEY, CDR2 SMNVEV (reference sequence). This CDR3 contains 13 residues. CDR3 DNA sequence: TGTGCCAGCAGTCGACAGGGGTCGGGGACCCAGTACTTC. Amino acids: CASSRQGSGTQYF.

This chain joins TRBV14 and TRBJ2-5; the D gene is possibly TRBD2 (5 bases). V was cut by 4 bases and J by 0 bases, with 15 bases left in between. CDR1 is SGHDN and CDR2 is FVKESK in the germline V gene. The CDR3 has 16 residues. The CDR3 loop reads CASSRLTERYQETQYF. The CDR3 nucleotides are TGTGCCAGCAGCCGGCTAACCGAGCGGTACCAAGAGACCCAGTACTTC. The variable domain in full, with the rest retrieved from reference TRBV14 and TRBJ2-5, is EAGVTQFPSHSVIEKGQTVTLRCDPISGHDNLYWYRRVMGKEIKFLLHFVKESKQDESGMPNNRFLAERTGGTYSTLKVQPAELEDSGVYFCASSRLTERYQETQYFGPGTRLLVL.

The rearrangement links TRBV20-1 to TRBJ2-7; D not certain. The germline V gene encodes CDR1 DFQATT and CDR2 SNEGSKA (reference sequence). The CDR3 spans 12 residues. Between the trimmed V and J ends, which lost 1 base and 2 bases, there was a span of 6 bases. The CDR3 is CSARVNPYEQYF. Here the CDR3 DNA reads TGCAGTGCTAGAGTTAACCCCTACGAGCAGTACTTC.

The chain links TRBV5-1 to TRBJ2-5, with a possible D match to TRBD2 (5 bases). V was cut by 4 bases and J by 2 bases, with 12 bases left in between. The germline CDR1 and CDR2 sequences are SGHRS and YFSETQ. The length of the CDR3 is 14 residues. DNA for the CDR3: TGCGCCAGCAGCCCGCGGGCAGATCAAGAGACCCAGTACTTC. Translation: CASSPRADQETQYF.

There are many counts of this clonotype. V and J are TRBV20-1 and TRBJ2-7, with a weak D call TRBD1 (5 bases). V was cut by 0 bases and J by 2 bases, with 23 bases left in between. This CDR3 spans 18 amino acids. Germline CDR1 DFQATT, CDR2 SNEGSKA (reference sequence). The CDR3 loop is CSARDYGLRQGVPYEQYF. For the CDR3, the DNA is TGCAGTGCTAGAGATTACGGCCTGCGGCAGGGTGTCCCCTACGAGCAGTACTTC.

The CDR3: CASSAASPYNEQFF. The CDR3 coding sequence is TGTGCCAGCAGCGCCGCTAGCCCATACAATGAGCAGTTCTTC. The chain links TRBV7-2 to TRBJ2-1; D perhaps matches TRBD2 (5 bases). CDR1 is SGHTA, CDR2 FQGNSA, per germline. V lost 5 bases to trimming and J lost 4 bases, with 12 bases between them. CDR3 length: 14 amino acids.

This clonotype was observed a few times. The rearrangement links TRBV20-1 to TRBJ2-7; D not certain. The CDR3 has 14 residues. Trimming took off 0 bases at V and 1 base at J, with 10 bases between the two ends. Germline V lookup: CDR1 DFQATT, CDR2 SNEGSKA (reference sequence). CDR3 sequence reads: CSARDLWVSYEQYF. In DNA, the CDR3 is TGCAGTGCTAGAGATCTTTGGGTATCCTACGAGCAGTACTTC.

The rearrangement links TRBV29-1 to TRBJ1-1; 10 positions match TRBD1. Losses at the gene ends were 7 bases for V and 5 bases for J; bases not matched to a gene: 10. This CDR3 is 14 amino acids long. Germline V gene lookup returns CDR1 SQVTM and CDR2 ANQGSEA. The CDR3 coding sequence is TGCAGCGGGCAAGGACAGGGGGGACGAACTGAAGCTTTCTTT. It codes for CSGQGQGGRTEAFF.

V gene TRBV20-1 combines with J gene TRBJ2-5; weak D call: TRBD1 (6 bases). The CDR3 is made up of 12 amino acids. Germline V lookup: CDR1 DFQATT, CDR2 SNEGSKA (reference sequence). The germline V and J ends were trimmed by 6 bases and 5 bases, with 13 bases remaining between them. The CDR3 here is CSATQGVETQYF. The CDR3 DNA follows: TGCAGTGCCACACAGGGCGTGGAGACCCAGTACTTC.

This clonotype showed up just once. The chain employs TRBV20-1 and TRBJ2-4, with 11 bases identical to TRBD2. The J call is uncertain, as TRBJ2-7 better fits the DNA end. Germline CDR1 and CDR2: DFQATT and SNEGSKA (reference sequence). The CDR3 has 15 amino acids. The CDR3 DNA reads as TGCAGTGCTGCAGGGCTAGCGGGAGGACAGTACGAGCAGTACTTC. The encoded protein is CSAAGLAGGQYEQYF.

The rearrangement links TRBV28 to TRBJ2-5, with 8 nucleotides matching TRBD2. V gave up 3 bases and J gave up 5 bases; unmatched junction bases: 11. Germline V gene lookup returns CDR1 MDHEN and CDR2 SYDVKM. The CDR3 runs 16 residues. CDR3 loop: CASSFQREGVGETQYF. As DNA, the CDR3 is TGTGCCAGCAGTTTTCAACGGGAGGGGGTGGGTGAGACCCAGTACTTC.

This clonotype has just a few counts. The chain has TRBV11-2 and TRBJ2-5; 7 bases align to TRBD2. Germline V lookup: CDR1 SGHAT, CDR2 FQNNGV. The CDR3 totals 16 residues. J gave up 0 bases and V 2 bases, and 6 bases lay outside the gene matches. For the CDR3, the DNA is TGTGCCAGCAGCTTAAGACTAGCTATGTACCAAGAGACCCAGTACTTC. Protein product: CASSLRLAMYQETQYF.

This chain connects TRBV29-1 to TRBJ1-2; D not certain. The germline V gene has CDR1 SQVTM and CDR2 ANQGSEA. CDR3 size: 12 residues. Between the trimmed V and J ends, which lost 7 bases and 8 bases, there was a span of 17 bases. In DNA form, the CDR3 reads TGCAGCGCGGGGAGGGTGGGCTACGGCTACACCTTC. Translated: CSAGRVGYGYTF. Looking up the rest from reference TRBV29-1 and TRBJ1-2 gives the full variable domain: SAVISQKPSRDICQRGTSLTIQCQVDSQVTMMFWYRQQPGQSLTLIATANQGSEATYESGFVIDKFPISRPNLTFSTLTVSNMSPEDSSIYLCSAGRVGYGYTFGSGTRLTVV.

The CDR3, as DNA: TGTGCCAGCAGCTTACTCAGGAGCGGGAGGAGCAATGAGCAGTTCTTC. Translation gives CASSLLRSGRSNEQFF. The rearrangement joins TRBV7-6 to TRBJ2-1; 9 bases map to TRBD2. Per the germline V gene, CDR1 is SGHVS and CDR2 is FNYEAQ. The length of the CDR3 is 16 residues. Losses at the gene ends were 2 bases for V and 6 bases for J; bases not matched to a gene: 8.

The chain uses TRBV20-1 and TRBJ2-2; the D is unclear. V was trimmed by 3 bases and J by 6 bases, leaving 5 bases between them. CDR3 size: 11 residues. Germline values: CDR1 DFQATT, CDR2 SNEGSKA (reference sequence). The DNA of the CDR3 is TGCAGTGCTAGTTCTTCCGGGGAGCTGTTTTTT. Protein sequence: CSASSSGELFF.

V and J are TRBV10-1 and TRBJ2-3; D assignment may be TRBD1 or TRBD2 (5 bases each). V dropped 3 bases and J dropped 0 bases, with 10 bases sitting between them. The length of the CDR3 is 15 residues. Looked up from germline, CDR1 is WNHNN and CDR2 is SYGVQD (reference sequence). As DNA, the CDR3 is TGCGCCAGCAGTGATACTTGGGACAGCACAGATACGCAGTATTTT. Translating gives CASSDTWDSTDTQYF.

This clonotype has ten or more counts. The chain links TRBV6-5 to TRBJ2-7; D may be TRBD1 (7 bases). The CDR3 runs to 15 residues. Germline values: CDR1 MNHEY, CDR2 SVGAGI. With 4 bases removed from V and 1 base from J, the gap between germline ends came to 14 bases. This chain's CDR3 is CASSSGGGGSYEQYF. As DNA, the CDR3 is TGTGCCAGCAGTTCAGGGGGAGGAGGATCCTACGAGCAGTACTTC.